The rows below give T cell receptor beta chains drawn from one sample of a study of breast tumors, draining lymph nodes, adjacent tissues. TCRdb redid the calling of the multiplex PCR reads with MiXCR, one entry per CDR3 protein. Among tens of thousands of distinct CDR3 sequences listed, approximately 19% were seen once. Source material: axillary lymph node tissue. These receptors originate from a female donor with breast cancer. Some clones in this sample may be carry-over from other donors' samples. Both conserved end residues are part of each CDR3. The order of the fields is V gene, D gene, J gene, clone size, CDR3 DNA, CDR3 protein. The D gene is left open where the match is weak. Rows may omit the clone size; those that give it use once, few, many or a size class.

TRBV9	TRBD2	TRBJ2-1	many	TGTGCCAGCAGCGTAGGGGCCGCGGGACTAGCGGGAGGGCCCGTAGAAGAGCAGTTCTTC	CASSVGAAGLAGGPVEEQFF
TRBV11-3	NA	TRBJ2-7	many	TGTGCCAGCAGCTTACCTCGGGGAAAGGGCCTGACCTCCGGCGAGCAGTACTTC	CASSLPRGKGLTSGEQYF
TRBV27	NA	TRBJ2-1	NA	TGTGCCAGCAGTCGACAGGATCTGGTGTTCTACAATGAGCAGTTCTTC	CASSRQDLVFYNEQFF
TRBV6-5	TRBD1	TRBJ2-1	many	TGTGCCAGCGCCCGGACAGGGGGTGGGTACAATGAGCAGTTCTTC	CASARTGGGYNEQFF
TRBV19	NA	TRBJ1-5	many	TGTGCCATCGCCGGGACAACAAATCAGCCCCAGCATTTT	CAIAGTTNQPQHF
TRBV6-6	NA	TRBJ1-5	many	TGTGCCAGCAGTTACAGGGAGGGAGGTCAGCCCCAGCATTTT	CASSYREGGQPQHF
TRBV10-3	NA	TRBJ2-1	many	TGTGCCCCCAATACGAGGGGACCCTACAATGAGCAGTTCTTC	CAPNTRGPYNEQFF
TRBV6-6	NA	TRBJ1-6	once	TGTGCCAGCAGTGCACCGGAGGGGGATTCACCCCTCCACTTC	CASSAPEGDSPLHF
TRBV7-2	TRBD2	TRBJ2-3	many	TGTGCCAGCAGCCGCCTAGCGGGAGGGCTGACAGATACGCAGTATTTT	CASSRLAGGLTDTQYF
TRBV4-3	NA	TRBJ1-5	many	TGCGCCAGCAGCCCCGGACCGAGCAATCAGCCCCAGCATTTT	CASSPGPSNQPQHF
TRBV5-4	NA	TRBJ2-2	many	TGTGCCAGCAGCTTGTTGGGGTCGAGAGACACCGGGGAGCTGTTTTTT	CASSLLGSRDTGELFF
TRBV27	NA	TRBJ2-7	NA	TGTGCCAGCAGTTTTATCGGAAATTCCTACGAGCAGTACTTC	CASSFIGNSYEQYF
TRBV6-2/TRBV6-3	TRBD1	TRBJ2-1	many	TGTGCCAGCAGTTACGGGCAGGGGGTTATGACTAATGAGCAGTTCTTC	CASSYGQGVMTNEQFF
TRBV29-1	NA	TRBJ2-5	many	TGCAGCGTTGAAGGCGTGGAGACCCAGTACTTC	CSVEGVETQYF
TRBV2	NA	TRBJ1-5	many	TGTGCCAGCAGTGACAGCACATTCAATCAGCCCCAGCATTTT	CASSDSTFNQPQHF
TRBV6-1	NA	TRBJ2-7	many	TGTGCCAGCAGTGAAGGGGGGAATGTTCCCTACGAGCAGTACTTC	CASSEGGNVPYEQYF
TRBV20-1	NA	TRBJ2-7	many	TGCAGTGCTAGAGATCAGGGACTCCGGGGGGCGGAGCAGTACTTC	CSARDQGLRGAEQYF
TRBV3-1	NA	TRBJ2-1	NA	TGTGCCAGCAGCCAAGTTTGGGCGAGGACTGAGCAGTTCTTC	CASSQVWARTEQFF
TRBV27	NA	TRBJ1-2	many	TGTGCCAGCAGTCAAACAGGGAACTATGGCTACACCTTC	CASSQTGNYGYTF
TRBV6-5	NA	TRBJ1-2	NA	TGTGCCAGCAGCTCGGGACTCGGGTATGGCTACGCCTTT	CASSSGLGYGYAF
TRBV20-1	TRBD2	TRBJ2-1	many	TGCAGTGCTAGAAATGTGGGAGGGTCCTACAATGAGCAGTTCTTC	CSARNVGGSYNEQFF
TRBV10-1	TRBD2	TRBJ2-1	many	TGCGCCAGCCGTCCACCAAGTGGGACTAGCGGGAGTGGAGGGTGGTACAATGAGCAGTTCTTC	CASRPPSGTSGSGGWYNEQFF
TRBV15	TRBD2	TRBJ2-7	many	TGTGCCACCAGCAGGCTAGCGGGAGTTCACGAGCAGTACTTC	CATSRLAGVHEQYF
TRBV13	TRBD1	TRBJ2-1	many	TGTGCCAGCAGCCTAAGCAGCAGACAGGGCTTAACCTACAATGAGCAGTTCTTC	CASSLSSRQGLTYNEQFF
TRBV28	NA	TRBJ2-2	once	TGTGCCAGCAGTTTTGGTACGGGGAACACCGGGGAGCTGTTTTTT	CASSFGTGNTGELFF
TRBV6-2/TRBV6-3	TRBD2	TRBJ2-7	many	TGTGCCAGCAGCGACGGACTAGCCGCCCTCCGCTACGAGCAGTACTTC	CASSDGLAALRYEQYF
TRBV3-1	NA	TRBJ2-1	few	TGTGCCAGCAGCCAAGGAGGTCTGGGGGCGTTCTTC	CASSQGGLGAFF
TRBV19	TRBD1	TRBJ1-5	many	TGTGCCAGTAGTATGTTGACAGGGGGGAATCAGCCCCAGCATTTT	CASSMLTGGNQPQHF
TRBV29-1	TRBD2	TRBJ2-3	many	TGCAGCGTTTCCCCCAAACTAGCGGGAGCGGAAGATACGCAGTATTTT	CSVSPKLAGAEDTQYF
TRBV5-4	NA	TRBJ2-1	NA	TGTGCCAGCAGCAAACCCCCACTAGCCAATGAGCAGTTCTTC	CASSKPPLANEQFF
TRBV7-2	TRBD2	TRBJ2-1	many	TGTGCCAGCAGCTTAGCGAGGACTAGCGGGTACAATGAGCAGTTCTTC	CASSLARTSGYNEQFF
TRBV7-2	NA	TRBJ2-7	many	TGTGCCAGCAGCTTAGCGCTGGGGGAGCAGTACTTC	CASSLALGEQYF